Listed here are 6 T cell receptor beta chains from one sample, sequenced in a study of identical twins. Each CDR3 protein gets one entry after TCRdb re-called the 5' RACE reads with MiXCR. This table holds about 530,000 distinct CDR3 sequences, 20% to 25% found once. The same specimen was also included in a second study, on yellow fever vaccine responses in identical twins.

The sequencing input was CD4+ T cells sorted from blood. The receptors were sampled from a woman younger than 30 in good health.

This chain connects TRBV10-1 to TRBJ1-2, with D hard to call. Trimming took 0 bases from V and 7 from J, leaving 12 bases between them. Germline V CDR1 and CDR2: WNHNN, SYGVQD (reference sequence). The CDR3 totals 14 residues. CDR3 in amino acids: CASSESDFSGGYTF. In DNA form, the CDR3 reads TGCGCCAGCAGTGAGTCAGATTTCTCCGGTGGCTACACCTTC.

A few counts support this clonotype. V gene TRBV6-5 combines with J gene TRBJ2-5; no clear D. Germline loops: CDR1 MNHEY, CDR2 SVGAGI. V was cut by 2 bases and J by 2 bases, with 15 bases left in between. This CDR3 is 16 amino acids long. For the CDR3, the DNA is TGTGCCAGCAGTTACGAAGGATCACAGCCTCAAGAGACCCAGTACTTC. Its protein is CASSYEGSQPQETQYF.

In its sample, this clonotype was seen a few times. The V call is TRBV5-1, the J call TRBJ2-7; D may be TRBD1 (5 bases). V dropped 1 base and J dropped 5 bases, with 13 bases sitting between them. CDR1 SGHRS and CDR2 YFSETQ come from the germline V gene. This CDR3 comprises 14 residues. In nucleotides, the CDR3 is TGCGCCAGCAGCTTGACAGACTTCAGGGACGAGCAGTACTTC. Its translation: CASSLTDFRDEQYF.

The chain uses TRBV7-9 and TRBJ2-3; D perhaps matches TRBD2 (5 bases). The CDR3 is 15 residues long. V was shortened by 4 bases and J by 2 bases, with 13 bases between the two germline ends. Germline CDR1 SEHNR, CDR2 FQNEAQ (reference sequence). The CDR3 reads CASSSGPGTTDTQYF. CDR3 sequence (DNA): TGTGCCAGCAGCTCCGGGCCGGGAACCACAGATACGCAGTATTTT.

The chain joins TRBV2 to TRBJ1-2; 8 positions match TRBD1. The J segment lost 14 bases and the V segment lost 7 bases, leaving 9 bases of the junction unmatched. The CDR3 has 11 residues. Germline V CDR1 and CDR2: SNHLY, FYNNEI. CDR3 protein: CASNQGQGGTF. The CDR3 DNA reads TGTGCCAGCAATCAAGGACAGGGAGGGACCTTC. Combining the CDR3 with reference TRBV2 and TRBJ1-2 gives the whole variable domain EPEVTQTPSHQVTQMGQEVILRCVPISNHLYFYWYRQILGQKVEFLVSFYNNEISEKSEIFDDQFSVERPDGSNFTLKIRSTKLEDSAMYFCASNQGQGGTFGSGTRLTVV.

The chain uses TRBV15 and TRBJ1-1, with D uncertain. The ends were cut back, 6 bases at V and 3 bases at J, with 11 bases in the middle. This CDR3 contains 13 residues. Germline CDR1 reads LNHNV; CDR2 reads YYDKDF (reference sequence). In nucleotides, the CDR3 is TGTGCCACCAGTGGTGTGGGTTACACTGAAGCTTTCTTT. As protein: CATSGVGYTEAFF. Full variable domain (rest looked up from reference TRBV15 and TRBJ1-1): DAMVIQNPRYQVTQFGKPVTLSCSQTLNHNVMYWYQQKSSQAPKLLFHYYDKDFNNEADTPDNFQSRRPNTSFCFLDIRSPGLGDTAMYLCATSGVGYTEAFFGQGTRLTVV.